This is a list of T cell receptor beta chains from one sample in a study of control samples from healthy donors and cancer patients. The data were produced by immunoSEQ multiplex PCR, yet TCRdb's version contains in-frame clones alone and is incomplete. This repertoire includes fewer than 250,000 clones. Sample: blood. Every receptor here comes from a woman in her 30s in good health. CDR3s include the opening cysteine and the closing phenylalanine or tryptophan. The order of the fields is CDR3 protein, CDR3 DNA, D gene, J gene, V gene, clone size. D genes are given only for firm matches. Clone size appears in some rows only: once, few, many, or a class for an expanded clone.

CAWSPRNYGYTF,TGTGCCTGGAGTCCTCGCAACTATGGCTACACCTTC,NA,TRBJ1-2,TRBV30,NA
CASSLGSDRVSSYEQYF,TGTGCCAGCAGCTTAGGGTCGGACAGGGTTAGCTCCTACGAGCAGTACTTC,TRBD1,TRBJ2-7,TRBV7-9,NA
CASSSPGYSGNTIYF,TGTGCCAGCAGTAGTCCAGGCTACTCTGGAAACACCATATATTTT,NA,TRBJ1-3,TRBV28,NA
CASSYSTQRPGTEAFF,TGTGCCAGCAGTTACTCTACGCAACGGCCCGGGACTGAAGCTTTCTTT,NA,TRBJ1-1,TRBV6-5,NA
CASSFLTGNSPLHF,TGTGCCAGCAGCTTCCTTACAGGAAATTCACCCCTCCACTTT,NA,TRBJ1-6,TRBV9,NA
CASSSWPRSLDSPLHF,TGTGCCAGCAGCTCTTGGCCCCGTTCATTGGATTCACCCCTCCACTTT,NA,TRBJ1-6,TRBV28,NA
CASSLNSNQPQHF,TGTGCCAGCAGCTTGAATAGCAATCAGCCCCAGCATTTT,NA,TRBJ1-5,TRBV5-5,NA
CASSLAGSAYEQYF,TGTGCCAGCAGCTTGGCCGGGTCGGCCTACGAGCAGTACTTC,NA,TRBJ2-7,TRBV5-6,NA
CASSRGDSGNTIYF,TGTGCCAGCAGCAGAGGGGACTCTGGAAACACCATATATTTT,NA,TRBJ1-3,TRBV7-9,NA
CASSLSSRANTEAFF,TGTGCCAGCAGTTTATCCTCCCGGGCGAACACTGAAGCTTTCTTT,NA,TRBJ1-1,TRBV27,NA
CASSLTREQLFF,TGTGCCAGCAGCTTAACGCGGGAACAACTGTTTTTT,NA,TRBJ1-4,TRBV7-2,NA
CASSESYQPQHF,TGCGCCAGCAGTGAGTCCTATCAGCCCCAGCATTTT,NA,TRBJ1-5,TRBV10-1,medium-sized
CASSSTPMGRSPLHF,TGTGCCAGCAGTTCTACCCCCATGGGAAGATCACCCCTCCACTTT,NA,TRBJ1-6,TRBV6-5,NA
CASSLLPNRGRYQPQHF,TGTGCCAGCAGTTTATTGCCCAACAGGGGACGGTATCAGCCCCAGCATTTT,TRBD1,TRBJ1-5,TRBV28,NA
CAITILSSAQLNTEAFF,TGTGCCATCACGATACTCAGCTCGGCTCAGCTAAACACTGAAGCTTTCTTT,NA,TRBJ1-1,TRBV5-4,NA
CASSTAIGTPWRTIYF,TGTGCCAGCAGTACCGCAATTGGGACGCCGTGGCGCACCATATATTTT,NA,TRBJ1-3,TRBV25-1,NA
CSASWRSYNSPLHF,TGCAGTGCTAGTTGGCGCTCCTATAATTCACCCCTCCACTTT,NA,TRBJ1-6,TRBV20-1,NA
CASSFGGSTEAFF,TGTGCCAGCAGCTTCGGGGGAAGCACTGAAGCTTTCTTT,NA,TRBJ1-1,TRBV7-3,NA
CASSYSTVNTEAFF,TGTGCCAGCAGTTATTCAACAGTGAACACTGAAGCTTTCTTT,NA,TRBJ1-1,TRBV6-2/TRBV6-3,NA
CASSQLELSYGSYEQYF,TGTGCCAGCAGCCAACTCGAACTATCTTACGGATCCTACGAGCAGTACTTC,NA,TRBJ2-7,TRBV4-2,NA
CASSPEGAPYEQYF,TGCGCCAGCAGCCCAGAGGGGGCGCCTTACGAGCAGTACTTC,TRBD1,TRBJ2-7,TRBV5-1,NA
CASSDRGFFYEQYF,TGTGCCAGCTCGGACAGGGGATTTTTCTACGAGCAGTACTTC,TRBD1,TRBJ2-7,TRBV6-5,NA
CASSPAGTGAGETQYF,TGTGCCAGCTCACCCGCCGGGACAGGGGCGGGGGAGACCCAGTACTTC,TRBD1,TRBJ2-5,TRBV18,NA
CASSLGTGRIADTQYF,TGTGCCAGCAGCTTAGGGACAGGACGGATCGCAGATACGCAGTATTTT,TRBD1,TRBJ2-3,TRBV7-9,NA
CASSLVDGEEKLFF,TGCGCCAGCAGCTTGGTGGATGGAGAAGAAAAACTGTTTTTT,NA,TRBJ1-4,TRBV5-1,NA
CASSQDVGERGATLYEQYF,TGCGCCAGCAGCCAAGATGTTGGGGAGCGGGGGGCCACTCTCTACGAGCAGTACTTC,TRBD2,TRBJ2-7,TRBV4-3,NA
CASSLDIPTTEAFF,TGTGCCAGCAGTTTAGATATACCGACCACTGAAGCTTTCTTT,NA,TRBJ1-1,TRBV28,NA
CASSLSPPQGWVTEAFF,TGTGCCAGCAGTTTATCCCCCCCACAGGGGTGGGTCACTGAAGCTTTCTTT,TRBD1,TRBJ1-1,TRBV27,NA
CASSLGPTGGPYNEQFF,TGCGCCAGCAGCCTGGGACCGACAGGAGGCCCCTACAATGAGCAGTTCTTC,NA,TRBJ2-1,TRBV5-1,NA
CASSQTGGSNQPQHF,TGTGCCAGCAGCCAGACAGGGGGAAGCAATCAGCCCCAGCATTTT,TRBD1,TRBJ1-5,TRBV28,NA
CASSEARVYGYTF,TGTGCCAGCAGTGAAGCTCGGGTATATGGCTACACCTTC,NA,TRBJ1-2,TRBV2,NA
CASSPDRSTNEKLFF,TGCGCCAGCAGCCCCGACAGGTCAACTAATGAAAAACTGTTTTTT,NA,TRBJ1-4,TRBV5-1,NA
CASSPDPGWTGELFF,TGTGCCAGCAGCCCAGACCCTGGTTGGACCGGGGAGCTGTTTTTT,NA,TRBJ2-2,TRBV4-2,NA
CASSLAGTGAYEQYF,TGCGCCAGCAGCTTGGCCGGGACAGGGGCCTACGAGCAGTACTTC,TRBD1,TRBJ2-7,TRBV5-1,NA
CASSRGAGTDRIYNSPLHF,TGTGCCAGCAGTAGGGGGGCAGGGACAGACCGAATCTATAATTCACCCCTCCACTTT,TRBD1,TRBJ1-6,TRBV28,NA
CASGQGYSPLHF,TGTGCCAGCGGACAGGGCTATTCACCCCTCCACTTT,TRBD1,TRBJ1-6,TRBV6-5,NA
CASSVQGPLHF,TGTGCCAGCAGTGTACAGGGGCCCCTCCACTTT,TRBD1,TRBJ1-6,TRBV28,NA
CASSRRDTLYGYTF,TGTGCCAGCAGTCGACGGGACACCCTCTATGGCTACACCTTC,NA,TRBJ1-2,TRBV28,NA
CSVERGRGTDTQYF,TGCAGCGTAGAAAGGGGGCGCGGCACAGATACGCAGTATTTT,TRBD1,TRBJ2-3,TRBV29-1,NA
CASSLDLYNEQFF,TGCGCCAGCAGCTTGGATCTCTACAATGAGCAGTTCTTC,NA,TRBJ2-1,TRBV5-1,NA
CSVEVSNQPQHF,TGCAGCGTTGAAGTAAGCAATCAGCCCCAGCATTTT,NA,TRBJ1-5,TRBV29-1,NA
CASSYLGGLNQPQHF,TGTGCCAGCAGTTACTTGGGAGGGCTCAATCAGCCCCAGCATTTT,NA,TRBJ1-5,TRBV6-5,NA
CASSLSGGTYEQYF,TGTGCCAGCAGCTTATCCGGGGGGACCTACGAGCAGTACTTC,TRBD2,TRBJ2-7,TRBV7-6,NA
CASSSPPRLGGWANVLTF,TGTGCCAGCAGCTCACCCCCAAGGCTTGGGGGGTGGGCCAACGTCCTGACTTTC,NA,TRBJ2-6,TRBV7-2,NA
CASSQYQQEGPYGYTF,TGCGCCAGCAGTCAATACCAACAGGAAGGGCCCTATGGCTACACCTTC,NA,TRBJ1-2,TRBV23-1,NA
CASSTRFWGGTIYF,TGTGCCAGCAGCACACGCTTCTGGGGCGGCACCATATATTTT,NA,TRBJ1-3,TRBV7-9,NA
CASSPPRGAINEQFF,TGTGCCAGCAGTCCCCCCCGAGGCGCTATCAATGAGCAGTTCTTC,NA,TRBJ2-1,TRBV27,NA
CASSGIGQETQYF,TGCGCCAGCAGCGGGATAGGCCAAGAGACCCAGTACTTC,NA,TRBJ2-5,TRBV4-1,NA
CASSPSRTGAVRAPLHF,TGTGCCAGCAGCCCCTCCCGGACAGGGGCGGTCCGGGCACCCCTCCACTTT,TRBD1,TRBJ1-6,TRBV7-8,NA
CASSAQGQSNQPQHF,TGTGCCAGCAGTGCCCAGGGGCAGAGCAATCAGCCCCAGCATTTT,NA,TRBJ1-5,TRBV27,NA
CASSLAAGGPSNQPQHF,TGTGCCAGCAGTTTAGCGGCAGGGGGTCCTAGCAATCAGCCCCAGCATTTT,TRBD1,TRBJ1-5,TRBV27,NA
CATRQGSGGYTF,TGTGCCACGCGACAGGGCAGTGGTGGCTACACCTTC,TRBD1,TRBJ1-2,TRBV19,NA
CASRRTGEGEKLFF,TGTGCCAGCAGGCGGACGGGGGAGGGTGAAAAACTGTTTTTT,NA,TRBJ1-4,TRBV6-5,NA